The 23 T cell receptor beta chains in this list originate from one sample, sequenced in a study of blood T cell repertoires in COVID-19. Method: immunoSEQ multiplex PCR; TCRdb's copy keeps in-frame clones and lacks some. The table lists 60,000 to 75,000 clones, about 89% of them singletons. Sequenced: peripheral blood. All receptors derive from a woman in her sixties or seventies with acute or convalescent COVID-19.

The gene calls are TRBV11-2 and TRBJ2-7, with 10 bases fitting TRBD2. The length of the CDR3 is 14 residues. The V gene's germline CDR1 is SGHAT and CDR2 FQNNGV. The J segment lost 9 bases and the V segment lost 5 bases, leaving 10 bases of the junction unmatched. The CDR3 region is CASSPALAGERQYF. CDR3 sequence (DNA): TGTGCCAGCAGCCCAGCGCTAGCGGGGGAGAGGCAGTACTTC.

The chain has TRBV4-1 and TRBJ2-5; the D gene is possibly TRBD2 (6 bases). The V gene lost 4 bases and the J gene lost 5 bases, with 14 bases spanning the gap. The CDR3 contains 14 residues. Germline CDR1 MGHRA, CDR2 YSYEKL. Written as DNA, the CDR3 is TGCGCCAGCAGCCCCTTGGGCGGGGCGGAGACCCAGTACTTC. This encodes CASSPLGGAETQYF.

The V call is TRBV20-1, the J call TRBJ2-7; D may be TRBD2 (6 bases). Germline assignment: CDR1 DFQATT and CDR2 SNEGSKA (reference sequence). The CDR3 is 14 amino acids. V lost 3 bases, J lost 1 base, and 13 bases lay in between. DNA for the CDR3: TGCAGTGCTAGTCCCCGGCGGGATTCCTACGAGCAGTACTTC. Encoded protein: CSASPRRDSYEQYF.

V is TRBV6-5 and J is TRBJ2-3; 12 bases align to TRBD2. CDR1 and CDR2 from the germline V gene are MNHEY and SVGAGI. Trimming took 7 bases from V and 6 from J; bases not matched to a gene: 8. The CDR3 consists of 15 residues. This CDR3 is CASILLAGGSDTQYF. CDR3 sequence (DNA): TGTGCCAGCATTCTACTAGCGGGGGGTTCGGATACGCAGTATTTT.

This clone was recorded once. This chain's CDR3 is CASMGQGLNTGELFF. The CDR3 DNA sequence: TGTGCCAGTATGGGACAGGGATTGAACACCGGGGAGCTGTTTTTT. The chain combines TRBV19 with TRBJ2-2, with 9 bases lining up with TRBD1. The CDR3 totals 15 residues. Trimming removed 7 bases from V and 1 base from J; junction bases left unmatched: 4. Looked up from germline, CDR1 is LNHDA and CDR2 is SQIVND (reference sequence).

J is TRBJ1-2 and V is TRBV27, with D uncertain. Trimming stripped 5 bases from V and 0 bases from J, with 7 bases between. Germline loops: CDR1 MNHEY, CDR2 SMNVEV (reference sequence). This CDR3 contains 13 residues. CDR3 DNA sequence: TGTGCCAGCAGTGGGCCCTCTAACTATGGCTACACCTTC. Protein: CASSGPSNYGYTF.

This clone appeared a few times. The chain joins TRBV28 to TRBJ1-5; tentative D call: TRBD1 (5 bases). V was cut by 7 bases and J by 9 bases, with 19 bases left in between. Per germline, CDR1 MDHEN and CDR2 SYDVKM. There are 14 residues in the CDR3. This CDR3 reads CASKLDSSFSPQHF. DNA for the CDR3: TGTGCCAGCAAACTCGACAGTTCGTTCTCGCCCCAGCATTTT.

The chain couples TRBV19 to TRBJ2-7, with D perhaps TRBD1 (5 bases). CDR3 length: 11 residues. The V end lost 8 bases, the J end lost 2 bases, and 7 bases lay between the germline ends. The germline gives CDR1 LNHDA, CDR2 SQIVND (reference sequence). The CDR3 DNA reads as TGTGCCAGTTCAGGGACCTACGAGCAGTACTTC. It specifies CASSGTYEQYF. Based on the CDR3 plus reference TRBV19 and TRBJ2-7, the full variable domain is DGGITQSPKYLFRKEGQNVTLSCEQNLNHDAMYWYRQDPGQGLRLIYYSQIVNDFQKGDIAEGYSVSREKKESFPLTVTSAQKNPTAFYLCASSGTYEQYFGPGTRLTVT.

The chain recombines TRBV6-2 or TRBV6-3 with TRBJ1-2, with TRBD1 matching over 8 bases. V was clipped by 5 bases and J by 0 bases; unmatched bases: 5. This CDR3 spans 15 amino acids. Germline V gives CDR1 MNHEY, CDR2 SVGEGT. CDR3 bases: TGTGCCAGCAGTGACGGACAGGGAGCTAACTATGGCTACACCTTC. Its protein product is CASSDGQGANYGYTF.

V is TRBV24-1 and J is TRBJ2-2, with D possibly being TRBD2 (6 bases). Germline CDR1 KGHDR, CDR2 SFDVKD. CDR3 length equals 14 residues. V lost 4 bases to trimming and J lost 4 bases, with 9 bases between them. The CDR3 reads CATSEAGSTGELFF. CDR3 in DNA: TGTGCCACCAGTGAAGCCGGGAGCACCGGGGAGCTGTTTTTT.

The gene calls are TRBV3-1 (or the pseudogene TRBV3-2) and TRBJ2-7, with D maybe TRBD2 (6 bases). V was pared by 4 bases and J by 4 bases, with 20 bases between. The CDR3 extends over 16 amino acids. Germline V gene lookup returns CDR1 LGHDT and CDR2 YNNKEL (reference sequence). The CDR3 DNA reads TGTGCCAGCAGCCTAGTGGGCGGGGAACCTGCTTACGAGCAGTACTTC. Protein product: CASSLVGGEPAYEQYF.

This clone was observed a single time. The V gene is TRBV4-1, the J gene TRBJ1-3; a weak D match, TRBD1 (5 bases). Germline loops: CDR1 MGHRA, CDR2 YSYEKL. V shed 2 bases and J shed 5 bases, with 10 bases lying between them. The CDR3 has 14 amino acids. For the CDR3, the DNA is TGCGCCAGCAGCCAACCCAGACAGAGAAACACCATATATTTT. This translates into CASSQPRQRNTIYF.

The rearrangement joins TRBV2 to TRBJ1-5; 10 bases align to TRBD1. Germline CDR1 is SNHLY and CDR2 is FYNNEI. This CDR3 has 15 amino acids. V was clipped by 6 bases and J by 0 bases; unmatched bases: 2. Here the CDR3 DNA reads TGTGCCAGCAGGGGACAGGGGCATAGCAATCAGCCCCAGCATTTT. This codes for CASRGQGHSNQPQHF.

In the case of this clone: Other DNA sequences in the sample encode the same CDR3. The CDR3 region has the DNA TGTGCCAGCAGTGAAAGAGCGGGGGGGCCCGGAGATACGCAGTATTTT. Translation gives CASSERAGGPGDTQYF. J is TRBJ2-3 and V is TRBV6-4; 10 bases agree with TRBD2. Per germline, CDR1 MRHNA and CDR2 SNTAGT. V lost 3 bases and J lost 5; bases outside the gene matches: 8. The CDR3 sequence is 16 residues long.

This clone has a single count. The chain uses TRBV15 and TRBJ1-1, with 8 nucleotides matching TRBD1. The CDR3 totals 15 residues. The V gene end was trimmed by 0 bases and the J gene end by 3 bases; junction bases not matched to a gene: 3. Germline CDR1 is LNHNV and CDR2 is YYDKDF (reference sequence). This CDR3 is CATSRETGVDTEAFF. CDR3 sequence (DNA): TGTGCCACCAGCAGAGAGACAGGGGTAGACACTGAAGCTTTCTTT.

The CDR3 DNA reads as TGTGCCAGCAGCTTTACGGGGGGTGACGAGCAGTACTTC. This sequence encodes CASSFTGGDEQYF. V gene TRBV5-4 combines with J gene TRBJ2-7; 7 bases fit TRBD2. Germline V gene data show CDR1 as SGHNT and CDR2 as YYREEE (reference sequence). This CDR3 comprises 13 residues. Losses at the gene ends were 2 bases for V and 5 bases for J; bases not matched to a gene: 4.

The chain couples TRBV30 to TRBJ1-3; D remains unclear. The germline V gene has CDR1 GTSNPN and CDR2 SVGIG (reference sequence). The CDR3 consists of 11 residues. The germline V and J ends were trimmed by 4 bases and 3 bases, with 4 bases remaining between them. CDR3 sequence reads: CAWINGNTIYF. The CDR3 bases are TGTGCCTGGATTAATGGAAACACCATATATTTT. Supplemented by reference TRBV30 and TRBJ1-3, the full variable domain reads SQTIHQWPATLVQPVGSPLSLECTVEGTSNPNLYWYRQAAGRGLQLLFYSVGIGQISSEVPQNLSASRPQDRQFILSSKKLLLSDSGFYLCAWINGNTIYFGEGSWLTVV.

The rearrangement links TRBV7-9 to TRBJ1-1, with a weak D call TRBD1 (6 bases). V lost 7 bases and J 10 bases, leaving 13 bases between the germline ends. CDR3 length: 11 amino acids. Germline V gene lookup returns CDR1 SEHNR and CDR2 FQNEAQ (reference sequence). The CDR3 nucleotides read TGTGCCAGCACGCAGGGGCTGTTAGCTTTCTTT. Residues: CASTQGLLAFF.

CDR3 coding DNA: TGTGCCAGCAGCGATAGCGGGGTAACCTACGAGCAGTACTTC. Its translation is CASSDSGVTYEQYF. This chain uses TRBV2 with TRBJ2-7; 8 nucleotides align to TRBD2. Germline CDR1 is SNHLY and CDR2 is FYNNEI. With 6 bases clipped from V and 2 bases from J, the junction kept 6 bases outside the gene matches. The CDR3 sequence is 14 residues long. Filled out from reference TRBV2 and TRBJ2-7, the complete variable domain reads EPEVTQTPSHQVTQMGQEVILRCVPISNHLYFYWYRQILGQKVEFLVSFYNNEISEKSEIFDDQFSVERPDGSNFTLKIRSTKLEDSAMYFCASSDSGVTYEQYFGPGTRLTVT.

The chain links TRBV18 to TRBJ1-1, with 8 bases aligning to TRBD1. This CDR3 comprises 15 residues. The germline CDR1 and CDR2 sequences are KGHSH and LQKENI. The V segment lost 3 bases and the J segment 1 base; nucleotides outside the gene matches: 4. The CDR3 sequence is CASSPRQGTNTEAFF. The CDR3 DNA reads TGTGCCAGCTCACCCCGACAGGGGACGAACACTGAAGCTTTCTTT.

CDR3 residues: CAISPDGGSNQPQHF. The CDR3 bases are TGTGCCATCAGTCCGGACGGAGGGAGCAATCAGCCCCAGCATTTT. The V gene is TRBV10-3, the J gene TRBJ1-5; D not resolved. The ends were cut back, 5 bases at V and 1 base at J, with 12 bases in the middle. The CDR3 is made up of 15 amino acids. Looked up from germline, CDR1 is ENHRY and CDR2 is SYGVKD.

The chain uses TRBV3-1 (or the pseudogene TRBV3-2) and TRBJ2-3; 13 bases agree with TRBD2. Looked up from germline, CDR1 is LGHDT and CDR2 is YNNKEL (reference sequence). J gave up 2 bases and V 1 base, and 3 bases lay outside the gene matches. The CDR3 spans 17 residues. In DNA, the CDR3 is TGTGCCAGCAGCCAAGGGGGACTAGCGGGGCTCACAGATACGCAGTATTTT. This sequence encodes CASSQGGLAGLTDTQYF.

This clone was detected only once. The rearrangement uses TRBV12-3 or TRBV12-4 and TRBJ2-7, with D tentatively TRBD2 (5 bases). V was cut by 3 bases and J by 3 bases, with 6 bases left in between. The CDR3 length is 12 residues. The CDR3 DNA sequence: TGTGCCAGCAGTTTCGGAGGCTACGAGCAGTACTTC. Amino acid sequence: CASSFGGYEQYF.